The present TCR beta chain was sequenced within a study of graft-versus-host responses after intestinal transplantation. Regarding the study as a whole: Allograft clonal ratios (graft-versus-host to host-versus-graft) were high in patients who had graft-donor T cell macrochimerism. Maximum circulating GvH clone levels tracked with early post-transplant HvG decreases.

V was cut by 3 bases and J by 8 bases, with 11 bases left in between. Per germline, CDR1 LNHDA and CDR2 SQIVND (reference sequence). The CDR3 extends over 14 amino acids. About this clone: Its antigen is unknown.

Only in-frame clones appear in the TCRdb table, and some are missing; sequencing was by immunoSEQ multiplex PCR. The repertoire holds about 88,000 clones, with 80% to 95% as singletons. The sequencing here drew on unstimulated CD4+ T cells sorted from spleen or lymph node cells, taken before transplant. The gene calls are TRBV19 and TRBJ1-6; the D gene is possibly TRBD1 (5 bases). This sequence originates from a human donor who was the organ donor for an intestinal transplant. The CDR3, as DNA: TGTGCCAGTAGTATCTCAGGGAATGATTCACCCCTCCACTTT. Translating it yields CASSISGNDSPLHF.